These 12 T cell receptor beta chains came from one sample sequenced in a study of T cell repertoires in ileal Crohn's disease. Only in-frame clones appear in the TCRdb table, and some are missing; sequencing was by immunoSEQ multiplex PCR. The repertoire holds about 15,000 clones, with approximately 80% as singletons. Time point denoted: inflamed ileum from the surgical specimen. Sequenced: ileal tissue. All receptors come from an adult with Crohn's disease.

This clone was detected a few times. The chain joins TRBV5-6 to TRBJ2-3; TRBD2 matches at 15 bases. From germline, CDR1 is SGHDT and CDR2 YYEEEE. The V segment lost 4 bases and the J segment 8 bases; nucleotides outside the gene matches: 8. This CDR3 spans 16 amino acids. The CDR3 region is CASSRRTSGRGGTQYF. Here the CDR3 DNA reads TGTGCCAGCAGCCGTAGGACTAGCGGGAGGGGAGGTACGCAGTATTTT.

The V gene is TRBV27, the J gene TRBJ2-5; 8 bases are shared with TRBD2. Trimming removed 5 bases from V and 2 bases from J; junction bases left unmatched: 13. The germline gives CDR1 MNHEY, CDR2 SMNVEV (reference sequence). CDR3 size: 17 residues. The chain's CDR3 is CASSPEAGRGVQETQYF. The DNA for the CDR3 is TGTGCCAGCAGTCCCGAGGCCGGGCGGGGGGTTCAAGAGACCCAGTACTTC.

The chain uses TRBV4-2 and TRBJ1-3; the D is unclear. Germline V lookup: CDR1 LGHNA, CDR2 YNFKEQ. CDR3 length: 17 residues. V dropped 2 bases and J dropped 0 bases, with 14 bases sitting between them. CDR3 nucleotide sequence: TGTGCCAGCAGCCAACTCCTAGAGGGTAGCTCTGGAAACACCATATATTTT. This codes for CASSQLLEGSSGNTIYF.

This clone was seen just once. The sample contains more than one DNA sequence encoding this CDR3. This chain links TRBV11-3 with TRBJ2-2, with 8 positions matching TRBD2. Germline V gene lookup returns CDR1 SGHNT and CDR2 YENEEA. This CDR3 region has 16 residues. V was clipped by 1 base and J by 4 bases; unmatched bases: 5. The CDR3 nucleotides are TGTGCCAGCAGCTTAGGCGGGGGGCTTGGCACCGGGGAGCTGTTTTTT. It encodes CASSLGGGLGTGELFF.

This rearrangement joins TRBV28 to TRBJ2-2; the D gene is possibly TRBD1 (6 bases). The CDR3 runs 13 residues. Trimming removed 6 bases at V and 1 base at J, with 6 bases between. Germline V lookup: CDR1 MDHEN, CDR2 SYDVKM. CDR3 nucleotide sequence: TGTGCCAGCAGGACAGGGAACACCGGGGAGCTGTTTTTT. Its protein product is CASRTGNTGELFF. The full variable domain, rest sourced from reference TRBV28 and TRBJ2-2, is DVKVTQSSRYLVKRTGEKVFLECVQDMDHENMFWYRQDPGLGLRLIYFSYDVKMKEKGDIPEGYSVSREKKERFSLILESASTNQTSMYLCASRTGNTGELFFGEGSRLTVL.

The CDR3, as DNA: TGTGCCACCCGGGACGGAAAAAATGAAAAACTGTTTTTT. This encodes CATRDGKNEKLFF. The chain combines TRBV28 with TRBJ1-4; D may be TRBD1 (5 bases). V lost 10 bases and J lost 5, with 14 bases in between. This CDR3 has 13 residues. Germline assignment: CDR1 MDHEN and CDR2 SYDVKM. The variable domain in full, completed from reference TRBV28 and TRBJ1-4, reads DVKVTQSSRYLVKRTGEKVFLECVQDMDHENMFWYRQDPGLGLRLIYFSYDVKMKEKGDIPEGYSVSREKKERFSLILESASTNQTSMYLCATRDGKNEKLFFGSGTQLSVL.

V and J are TRBV19 and TRBJ1-4, with D possibly being TRBD1 (6 bases). The ends were cut back, 5 bases at V and 2 bases at J, with 18 bases in the middle. The CDR3 has 17 residues. CDR1 and CDR2 from the germline V gene are LNHDA and SQIVND (reference sequence). This chain's CDR3 is CASSPGVTPATNEKLFF. CDR3 sequence (DNA): TGTGCCAGTAGTCCAGGGGTTACACCTGCGACTAATGAAAAACTGTTTTTT.

The chain links TRBV25-1 to TRBJ2-2, with 8 bases identical to TRBD1. V lost 5 bases to trimming and J lost 6 bases; unmatched junction nucleotides: 8. The CDR3 runs to 15 residues. Germline assignment: CDR1 MGHDK and CDR2 SYGVNS. DNA of the CDR3: TGTGCCAGCAGTTCGGACAGGGAGTTCCCCGGGGAGCTGTTTTTT. This codes for CASSSDREFPGELFF.

The chain has TRBV28 and TRBJ1-1, with 8 bases lining up with TRBD1. The CDR3 totals 12 residues. Germline CDR1 is MDHEN and CDR2 is SYDVKM. V shed 10 bases and J 6 bases; nucleotides not matched to a gene: 7. The CDR3 nucleotides are TGTGCCACCGACGACAGGGGCCCTGAAGCTTTCTTT. Translated, it gives CATDDRGPEAFF.

The V and J genes are TRBV7-9 and TRBJ1-1; D remains ambiguous. CDR1 SEHNR and CDR2 FQNEAQ come from the germline V gene (reference sequence). The CDR3 runs 13 residues. Between the trimmed V and J ends, which lost 6 bases and 1 base, there was a span of 9 bases. CDR3 DNA sequence: TGTGCCAGCAGGGATATAGAGAACACTGAAGCTTTCTTT. Residues: CASRDIENTEAFF.

The CDR3 reads CASQGARNTGELFF. Written as DNA, the CDR3 is TGTGCCAGCCAGGGGGCTCGGAACACCGGGGAGCTGTTTTTT. This rearrangement joins TRBV19 to TRBJ2-2, with 8 bases fitting TRBD1. Trimming took 9 bases from V and 1 from J; bases not matched to a gene: 4. Germline values: CDR1 LNHDA, CDR2 SQIVND (reference sequence). CDR3 length equals 14 residues.

The J gene is TRBJ2-1, the V gene TRBV7-6; 12 bases line up with TRBD2. Germline V lookup: CDR1 SGHVS, CDR2 FNYEAQ. There are 19 residues in the CDR3. J lost 6 bases, V lost 2 bases, and 14 bases had no gene match. CDR3 nucleotides: TGTGCCAGCAGCTTATACGGGGCTAGCGGGGGGGCCCCACGCAATGAGCAGTTCTTC. Protein: CASSLYGASGGAPRNEQFF.